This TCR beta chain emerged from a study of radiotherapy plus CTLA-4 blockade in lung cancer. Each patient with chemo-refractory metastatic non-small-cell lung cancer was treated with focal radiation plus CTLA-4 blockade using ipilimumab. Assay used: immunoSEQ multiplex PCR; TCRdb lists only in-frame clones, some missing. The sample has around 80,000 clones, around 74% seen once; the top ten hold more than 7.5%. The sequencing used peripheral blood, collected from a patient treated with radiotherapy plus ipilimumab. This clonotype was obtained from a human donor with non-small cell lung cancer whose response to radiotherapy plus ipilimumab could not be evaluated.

The CDR3 sequence: CAWSFRGVGDTQYF. CDR3 DNA: TGTGCCTGGAGTTTTCGGGGGGTCGGGGATACGCAGTATTTT. This chain uses TRBV30 with TRBJ2-3; TRBD2 matches at 7 bases. Germline V gene sequence: CDR1 GTSNPN, CDR2 SVGIG (reference sequence). The CDR3 covers 14 residues. V lost 2 bases to trimming and J lost 6 bases; unmatched junction nucleotides: 8.